This passage covers 19 T cell receptor beta chains from one sample sequenced in a study of early stage breast cancer tumors. Clones were sequenced by immunoSEQ multiplex PCR, and TCRdb holds only the in-frame ones, with some missing. The sample lists around 40,000 clones, about 78% occurring once. Material: blood. These receptors all stem from a person in their fifties with breast cancer.

This chain uses TRBV19 with TRBJ2-3, with 8 bases identical to TRBD2. Germline CDR1 reads LNHDA; CDR2 reads SQIVND (reference sequence). The V gene end was trimmed by 9 bases and the J gene end by 1 base; junction bases not matched to a gene: 3. This CDR3 is built from 13 residues. The CDR3 region has the DNA TGTGCCAGCCGAGCGGGGGGCACAGATACGCAGTATTTT. It codes for CASRAGGTDTQYF.

V is TRBV9 and J is TRBJ2-1; possible D gene TRBD2, 5 bases. The CDR3 has 14 residues. V was pared by 0 bases and J by 7 bases, with 11 bases between. Germline lookup yields CDR1 SGDLS and CDR2 YYNGEE. In DNA, the CDR3 is TGTGCCAGCAGCGTAGGGAGCGGTTTGAATGAGCAGTTCTTC. It translates to CASSVGSGLNEQFF.

CDR3 DNA: TGCGCCAGCAGCCAAGACCCGGCTAGCGGGGCCACAGATACGCAGTATTTT. It codes for CASSQDPASGATDTQYF. The V gene is TRBV4-3, the J gene TRBJ2-3, with 9 bases aligning to TRBD2. The CDR3 is made up of 17 amino acids. V lost 0 bases to trimming and J lost 2 bases; unmatched junction nucleotides: 6. Germline V CDR1 and CDR2: LGHNA, YSLEER.

This chain connects TRBV18 to TRBJ2-2, with D possibly TRBD1 on 6 matching bases. The CDR3 length is 15 residues. The V end lost 0 bases, the J end lost 6 bases, and 11 bases lay between the germline ends. CDR1 and CDR2 from the germline V gene are KGHSH and LQKENI. The CDR3 sequence is CASSPPGARAGELFF. CDR3 bases: TGTGCCAGCTCACCACCGGGGGCGCGGGCCGGGGAGCTGTTTTTT. The variable domain in full, completed from reference TRBV18 and TRBJ2-2, reads NAGVMQNPRHLVRRRGQEARLRCSPMKGHSHVYWYRQLPEEGLKFMVYLQKENIIDESGMPKERFSAEFPKEGPSILRIQQVVRGDSAAYFCASSPPGARAGELFFGEGSRLTVL.

V gene TRBV2 combines with J gene TRBJ1-6; 9 nucleotides line up with TRBD1. Trimming took 4 bases from V and 8 from J; bases not matched to a gene: 3. The CDR3 loop spans 14 amino acids. Looked up from germline, CDR1 is SNHLY and CDR2 is FYNNEI. This chain's CDR3 is CASSVGTGYSPLHF. The CDR3 DNA reads TGTGCCAGCAGTGTCGGGACAGGGTATTCACCCCTCCACTTT. The full variable domain, in which reference TRBV2 and TRBJ1-6 provide the parts outside the CDR3, is EPEVTQTPSHQVTQMGQEVILRCVPISNHLYFYWYRQILGQKVEFLVSFYNNEISEKSEIFDDQFSVERPDGSNFTLKIRSTKLEDSAMYFCASSVGTGYSPLHFGNGTRLTVT.

The chain links TRBV29-1 to TRBJ2-5, with D perhaps TRBD2 (6 bases). The CDR3 is 13 amino acids. Germline CDR1 SQVTM, CDR2 ANQGSEA. Between the trimmed V and J ends, which lost 6 bases and 2 bases, there was a span of 13 bases. The CDR3 sequence is CSVPGTPQETQYF. The CDR3 DNA reads TGCAGCGTACCCGGGACTCCTCAAGAGACCCAGTACTTC.

The V and J genes are TRBV6-6 and TRBJ2-1, with 7 bases identical to TRBD2. The ends lost 5 bases at V and 0 bases at J; junction bases unmatched: 7. CDR3 length: 16 residues. Germline CDR1 MNHNY, CDR2 SVGAGI (reference sequence). The CDR3 DNA follows: TGTGCCAGCAGTACCCCACTAGCGTCCTCCTACAATGAGCAGTTCTTC. It specifies CASSTPLASSYNEQFF.

This clone was seen only once. The CDR3 reads CSVEDGGDYGYTF. The CDR3 DNA sequence: TGCAGCGTTGAAGATGGGGGGGACTATGGCTACACCTTC. This chain joins TRBV29-1 and TRBJ1-2; the D gene is possibly TRBD1 (5 bases). The CDR3 runs 13 residues. CDR1 is SQVTM and CDR2 is ANQGSEA in the germline V gene. Trimming stripped 0 bases from V and 3 bases from J, with 8 bases between.

CDR3 coding DNA: TGCGCCAGCAGCTTGGAACAGAATATTTACAATGAGCAGTTCTTC. Translation: CASSLEQNIYNEQFF. V and J are TRBV5-1 and TRBJ2-1, with D unclear. The CDR3 runs 15 residues. V lost 0 bases to trimming and J lost 4 bases, with 11 bases between them. The germline CDR1 and CDR2 sequences are SGHRS and YFSETQ.

The chain has TRBV5-8 and TRBJ1-1, with D possibly matching TRBD1 (5 bases). The CDR3 is made up of 15 amino acids. V lost 0 bases, J lost 1 base, and 10 bases lay in between. Germline CDR1 is SGHTS and CDR2 is YDEGEE. The CDR3 region is CASSLAGGRNTEAFF. For the CDR3, the DNA is TGTGCCAGCAGCTTGGCCGGGGGACGGAACACTGAAGCTTTCTTT. The whole variable domain, filled in from reference TRBV5-8 and TRBJ1-1, reads EAGVTQSPTHLIKTRGQQATLRCSPISGHTSVYWYQQALGLGLQFLLWYDEGEERNRGNFPPRFSGRQFPNYSSELNVNALELEDSALYLCASSLAGGRNTEAFFGQGTRLTVV.

This clone was found a few times. V is TRBV7-2 and J is TRBJ1-5, with D maybe TRBD1 (6 bases). Germline V gene sequence: CDR1 SGHTA, CDR2 FQGNSA. The germline V and J ends were trimmed by 4 bases and 2 bases, with 12 bases remaining between them. This CDR3 is built from 15 residues. CDR3 residues: CASSYRVGGNQPQHF. In nucleotides, the CDR3 is TGTGCCAGCAGCTACAGGGTCGGGGGCAATCAGCCCCAGCATTTT.

V gene TRBV5-1 combines with J gene TRBJ1-2; maybe TRBD1 (5 bases). The CDR3 totals 15 residues. V was shortened by 4 bases and J by 3 bases, with 16 bases between the two germline ends. Germline V CDR1 and CDR2: SGHRS, YFSETQ. DNA for the CDR3: TGCGCCAGCAGCCCGTTCCAAGGGGCTGACTATGGCTACACCTTC. Amino acids: CASSPFQGADYGYTF.

V and J are TRBV9 and TRBJ2-3, with TRBD1 identical over 8 bases. Germline assignment: CDR1 SGDLS and CDR2 YYNGEE. The CDR3 contains 16 residues. The V segment lost 4 bases and the J segment 2 bases; nucleotides outside the gene matches: 9. The CDR3 loop is CASSTDGTGVTDTQYF. The CDR3 nucleotides read TGTGCCAGCAGCACCGACGGGACAGGAGTCACAGATACGCAGTATTTT.

The rearrangement joins TRBV15 to TRBJ2-5; the match to TRBD2 covers 11 bases. This CDR3 has 15 residues. The V gene end was trimmed by 1 base and the J gene end by 5 bases; junction bases not matched to a gene: 3. Germline V gene lookup returns CDR1 LNHNV and CDR2 YYDKDF (reference sequence). CDR3: CATSRALAGVETQYF. CDR3 in DNA: TGTGCCACCAGCAGAGCACTAGCGGGAGTGGAGACCCAGTACTTC.

The chain combines TRBV7-9 with TRBJ2-3; the match to TRBD1 covers 8 bases. The germline CDR1 and CDR2 sequences are SEHNR and FQNEAQ (reference sequence). The CDR3 totals 14 residues. The V gene end was trimmed by 5 bases and the J gene end by 2 bases; junction bases not matched to a gene: 3. CDR3 amino acids: CASSRTGITDTQYF. The CDR3 DNA sequence: TGTGCCAGCAGCAGGACAGGGATCACAGATACGCAGTATTTT.

In its sample, this clone is medium-sized. The rearrangement links TRBV7-9 to TRBJ2-7; 11 positions agree with TRBD1. V lost 1 base to trimming and J lost 6 bases; unmatched junction nucleotides: 2. CDR3 length: 14 amino acids. Germline V gene lookup returns CDR1 SEHNR and CDR2 FQNEAQ (reference sequence). The chain's CDR3 is CASSLGGTGGEQYF. CDR3 DNA: TGTGCCAGCAGCTTAGGCGGGACAGGGGGCGAGCAGTACTTC.

The genes are TRBV6-1 and TRBJ2-7; 10 nucleotides match TRBD2. The CDR3 sequence is 15 residues long. Germline CDR1 MNHNS, CDR2 SASEGT. Germline trimming cut 2 bases from V and 2 bases from J; bases unmatched to any gene: 3. The CDR3 here is CASSESGLAAYEQYF. The CDR3 nucleotides read TGTGCCAGCAGTGAATCTGGACTAGCGGCCTACGAGCAGTACTTC.

The CDR3 region has the DNA TGTGCCTGGAAGAGCCCAGGCCTCTACAATGAGCAGTTCTTC. Translation gives CAWKSPGLYNEQFF. This chain connects TRBV30 to TRBJ2-1, with no clear D. This CDR3 has 14 residues. Deletions cut 4 bases from V and 3 bases from J, with 13 bases between. CDR1 is GTSNPN, CDR2 SVGIG, per germline (reference sequence). The variable domain in full, completed from reference TRBV30 and TRBJ2-1, reads SQTIHQWPATLVQPVGSPLSLECTVEGTSNPNLYWYRQAAGRGLQLLFYSVGIGQISSEVPQNLSASRPQDRQFILSSKKLLLSDSGFYLCAWKSPGLYNEQFFGPGTRLTVL.

This rearrangement joins TRBV7-3 to TRBJ2-7; 9 bases line up with TRBD1. From germline, CDR1 is SGHTA and CDR2 FQGTGA. J was trimmed by 1 base and V by 5 bases; bases with no gene match: 6. The CDR3 is made up of 15 amino acids. In DNA form, the CDR3 reads TGTGCCAGCAGCCCCGGGACAGGGAATTCCTACGAGCAGTACTTC. Translated, it gives CASSPGTGNSYEQYF. The full variable domain, completed using reference TRBV7-3 and TRBJ2-7, is GAGVSQTPSNKVTEKGKYVELRCDPISGHTALYWYRQSLGQGPEFLIYFQGTGAADDSGLPNDRFFAVRPEGSVSTLKIQRTERGDSAVYLCASSPGTGNSYEQYFGPGTRLTVT.